The present T cell receptor (beta chain) was sequenced within a study of blood T cell repertoires in COVID-19 (dated by TCRdb to between 2020 and 2021). For context, the study as a whole: Collaborator samples came from the United States, Italy and Spain and covered acute and convalescent phases of COVID-19. The prospective study material was composed of cDNA or gDNA derived from T cells, B-cell-depleted T cells, or PBMCs. Subjects who had been exposed to COVID-19, were actively infected with it, or had recovered from it provided the deeply sampled blood TCRbeta repertoires that made up the dataset. The repertoires were made available in a free public database intended to serve as a resource for research on the immune response to SARS-CoV-2. Samples were obtained from the ongoing ImmuneRACE study (first 160 participants) and from 1,200 or so subjects provided by 6 global collaborators. A de-identified subject ID, COVID-19 status, age in years and sex were almost always included in the sample metadata. HLA class I and class II types, where available, came from metadata supplied by the sample provider rather than from assay-based typing. Summary of the overall study and its limitations: The quantity of clinical and demographic metadata differed by source and by participant and was supplied without curation.

Whole blood was collected in K2EDTA tubes by collaborating institutions according to the institutions' own protocols. Collaborator samples were shipped for TCRbeta analysis as frozen whole blood, isolated PBMCs, or DNA extracted from either sample type. Trimming costs V 1 base and J 1 base, and their ends lie 7 bases apart. For CDR1 and CDR2, the germline V gene (reference sequence) lists GTSNPN and SVGIG. The CDR3 holds 13 amino acids from the cysteine to the phenylalanine. The entry retains the CDR3 DNA only, 39 bases that are in frame from base 1. TCRbeta CDR3 regions were amplified from genomic DNA using the immunoSEQ Assay, a bias-controlled multiplex PCR. Per the original workflow: The number of nucleated cells in each sample was estimated from the amplification of reference gene primers within the assay. Sequence reads were collapsed and filtered to measure the absolute abundance of every unique TCRbeta CDR3 rearrangement. For each sample, productive Simpson clonality was calculated as the square root of Simpson's diversity index over productive rearrangements. This immuneACCESS table, as held by TCRdb, lists in-frame sequences with V and J called but not all clones. Of the missing ones, under half trace to an unresolved V gene in checked studies; the others have no known cause. Clone size and V and J calls were adopted from that table, with D and trimming inferred from the DNA. This sample lists around 58,000 clones; 88% were detected once. The leading ten clones occupy about 5% of the sample.

Comments on this clone: The antigen it binds to is not known. Base qualities are not recorded, but no much larger clone differs from it by a single base.

This TCR was recovered from a human donor in a cohort sampled during active COVID-19. Here the chain combines TRBV30 and TRBJ1-1; a tentative D call is TRBD1 (5 bases match). Material for sequencing was peripheral blood. The bases read TGTGCCTGGAGTGCGACAGCGAACACTGAAGCTTTCTTT. This codes for CAWSATANTEAFF.